Listed below are T cell receptor beta chains from one sample, sequenced in a study of shared clonotypes between healthy human individuals. Measured with immunoSEQ multiplex PCR; TCRdb has only the in-frame clones, and not every one. The data contain around 1,900,000 clones, just over 90% of them seen just once; the ten biggest clones take up under 2%. Sequencing was done on a sample of naive CD8+ T cells from PBMCs. The receptors were sampled from a man younger than 35 in good health. Some clones in this sample may be carry-over from other donors' samples. Each CDR3 is given with its conserved first and last residue.

v_gene: TRBV19; j_gene: TRBJ2-7; CDR3aa: CATHPGGSHEQYF
v_gene: TRBV5-1; j_gene: TRBJ1-1; CDR3aa: CASSLTSGGRWTEAFF
v_gene: TRBV18; j_gene: TRBJ2-5; CDR3aa: CASSPGDNLETQYF
v_gene: TRBV4-2; j_gene: TRBJ2-7; CDR3aa: CASSQDGQGLTFYEQYF
v_gene: TRBV18; j_gene: TRBJ2-5; CDR3aa: CASSPGQGVQETQYF
v_gene: TRBV5-6; j_gene: TRBJ1-2; CDR3aa: CASSLEGPFYGYTF
v_gene: TRBV7-9; j_gene: TRBJ2-5; CDR3aa: CASSPRAVPTTETQYF
v_gene: TRBV7-9; j_gene: TRBJ2-3; CDR3aa: CASSLGPFLAGVTDTQYF
v_gene: TRBV7-2; j_gene: TRBJ2-5; CDR3aa: CASSPTATSGETQYF
v_gene: TRBV30; j_gene: TRBJ1-2; CDR3aa: CAWSVGGGYTF
v_gene: TRBV18; j_gene: TRBJ2-6; CDR3aa: CASTPLGNTGANVLTF
v_gene: TRBV5-1; j_gene: TRBJ2-1; CDR3aa: CASSLGQLEQFF
v_gene: TRBV5-6; j_gene: TRBJ2-7; CDR3aa: CASSLIRDEQYF
v_gene: TRBV7-6; j_gene: TRBJ2-5; CDR3aa: CASSSIRSGQKNRALKETQYF
v_gene: TRBV6-1; j_gene: TRBJ2-2; CDR3aa: CASSDSGGGNTGELFF
v_gene: TRBV5-4; j_gene: TRBJ2-7; CDR3aa: CASTPAEVAGMDSGEQYF
v_gene: TRBV11-3; j_gene: TRBJ2-6; CDR3aa: CASSLGPAAYPGANVLTF
v_gene: TRBV5-8; j_gene: TRBJ2-1; CDR3aa: CASSLVEQFF
v_gene: TRBV7-9; j_gene: TRBJ2-6; CDR3aa: CASSLAGAPSGANVLTF
v_gene: TRBV9; j_gene: TRBJ2-3; CDR3aa: CASSPRAGVDTQYF
v_gene: TRBV19; j_gene: TRBJ2-3; CDR3aa: CASSIRTTDTQYF
v_gene: TRBV29-1; j_gene: TRBJ1-1; CDR3aa: CSVDDGTRGTEAFF
v_gene: TRBV7-5; j_gene: TRBJ1-5; CDR3aa: CARSLSRSSGEGQPQHF
v_gene: TRBV4-3; j_gene: TRBJ2-7; CDR3aa: CASSQDANGYEQYF
v_gene: TRBV7-9; j_gene: TRBJ2-1; CDR3aa: CASSPPGTSSYNEQFF
v_gene: TRBV11-2; j_gene: TRBJ2-7; CDR3aa: CASSLDRSYEQYF
v_gene: TRBV27; j_gene: TRBJ2-7; CDR3aa: CASSQRGFPYEQYF
v_gene: TRBV5-6; j_gene: TRBJ2-1; CDR3aa: CASSLERRLSYNEQFF
v_gene: TRBV6-1; j_gene: TRBJ2-1; CDR3aa: CASSDIAGIGNEQFF
v_gene: TRBV28; j_gene: TRBJ2-7; CDR3aa: CASSLGGYEQYF
v_gene: TRBV6-6; j_gene: TRBJ2-7; CDR3aa: CASSYAGAYEQYF
v_gene: TRBV19; j_gene: TRBJ2-7; CDR3aa: CASSIGTSGAYEQYF
v_gene: TRBV27; j_gene: TRBJ2-1; CDR3aa: CASSYSSGQYNEQFF
v_gene: TRBV25-1; j_gene: TRBJ2-1; CDR3aa: CASGYSRVHEQFF
v_gene: TRBV27; j_gene: TRBJ2-1; CDR3aa: CASSTPPRLAGVEQFF
v_gene: TRBV6-1; j_gene: TRBJ1-1; CDR3aa: CASSDWANTEAFF
v_gene: TRBV13; j_gene: TRBJ1-2; CDR3aa: CASSLVSRAGGYTF
v_gene: TRBV18; j_gene: TRBJ2-7; CDR3aa: CASSPFGISGTGTYEQYF
v_gene: TRBV2; j_gene: TRBJ2-4; CDR3aa: CASSEGTKDKNIQYF
v_gene: TRBV11-3; j_gene: TRBJ1-5; CDR3aa: CAPPGQGAMQYNQPQHF
v_gene: TRBV7-9; j_gene: TRBJ1-2; CDR3aa: CASSPLGQGGIDTF
v_gene: TRBV9; j_gene: TRBJ2-4; CDR3aa: CASSASQGTAINIQYF
v_gene: TRBV7-9; j_gene: TRBJ2-1; CDR3aa: CASSPETGAYNEQFF
v_gene: TRBV9; j_gene: TRBJ1-1; CDR3aa: CASSDVYRGTEAFF
v_gene: TRBV2; j_gene: TRBJ2-7; CDR3aa: CASSEAAGPLYEQYF
v_gene: TRBV2; j_gene: TRBJ2-1; CDR3aa: CASSGGYLSGRGYNEQFF
v_gene: TRBV28; j_gene: TRBJ2-7; CDR3aa: CASSLTEQYF
v_gene: TRBV7-9; j_gene: TRBJ2-3; CDR3aa: CASRSTDTQYF
v_gene: TRBV10-1; j_gene: TRBJ1-4; CDR3aa: CASSESMSGKAPTNEKLFF
v_gene: TRBV10-3; j_gene: TRBJ2-7; CDR3aa: CAISDTPGGEREQYF
v_gene: TRBV5-1; j_gene: TRBJ2-3; CDR3aa: CASNSGREDTQYF